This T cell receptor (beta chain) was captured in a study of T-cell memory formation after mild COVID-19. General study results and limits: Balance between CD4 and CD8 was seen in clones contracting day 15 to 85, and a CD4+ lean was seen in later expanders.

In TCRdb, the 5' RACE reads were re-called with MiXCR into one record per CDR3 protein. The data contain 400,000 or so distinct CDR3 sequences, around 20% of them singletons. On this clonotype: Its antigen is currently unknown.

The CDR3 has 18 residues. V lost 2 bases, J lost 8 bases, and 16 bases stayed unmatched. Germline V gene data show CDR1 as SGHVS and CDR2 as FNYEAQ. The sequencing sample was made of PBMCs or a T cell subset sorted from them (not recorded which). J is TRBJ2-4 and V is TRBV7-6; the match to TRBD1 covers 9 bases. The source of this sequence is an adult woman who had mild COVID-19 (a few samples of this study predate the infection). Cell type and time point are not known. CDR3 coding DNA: TGTGCCAGCAGCTTAAGGATTGGTAGAGGACAGGGGAGGGACATTCAGTACTTC. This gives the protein CASSLRIGRGQGRDIQYF.